This is a list of T cell receptor beta chains from one sample in a study of cytomegalovirus exposure and HLA in healthy donors. Libraries were prepared by immunoSEQ multiplex PCR; TCRdb keeps only in-frame clonotypes and omits some of them. The table lists more than 75,000 clones, roughly 85% of them singletons. The sample consisted of PBMCs. These receptors were collected from a young man in good health and CMV-seronegative. CDR3s include the opening cysteine and the closing phenylalanine or tryptophan. The D gene is left open where the match is weak. Rows may omit the clone size; those that give it use once, few, many or a size class.

j_call,clone_size,v_call,d_call,cdr3_aa,cdr3_nt
TRBJ2-1,-,TRBV5-1,-,CASSLLSGGSNEQFF,TGCGCCAGCAGCCTGCTGAGCGGCGGGTCCAATGAGCAGTTCTTC
TRBJ1-1,-,TRBV7-3,-,CASSLNGVATEAFF,TGTGCCAGCAGCTTAAACGGAGTGGCCACTGAAGCTTTCTTT
TRBJ2-1,-,TRBV15,-,CATSGGLLGGAYNEQFF,TGTGCCACCAGCGGGGGACTGCTAGGCGGGGCCTACAATGAGCAGTTCTTC
TRBJ1-1,-,TRBV4-3,-,CASSQGGGGTEAFF,TGCGCCAGCAGCCAAGGCGGGGGGGGCACTGAAGCTTTCTTT
TRBJ2-1,-,TRBV28,-,CASKVIGSGGNEQFF,TGTGCCAGCAAGGTGATAGGCTCAGGTGGCAATGAGCAGTTCTTC
TRBJ2-5,-,TRBV12-5,TRBD1,CASGQTGSGETQYF,TGTGCTAGTGGCCAGACAGGGTCGGGGGAGACCCAGTACTTC
TRBJ2-4,once,TRBV19,TRBD1,CASSSGGTLAKNIQYF,TGTGCCAGTAGCTCAGGGGGTACCTTGGCCAAAAACATTCAGTACTTC
TRBJ2-5,few,TRBV29-1,-,CSVVRVRGNQETQYF,TGCAGCGTTGTCAGGGTCAGAGGAAACCAAGAGACCCAGTACTTC
TRBJ2-1,few,TRBV30,-,CAWSDSIPYNEQFF,TGTGCCTGGAGTGACTCCATCCCCTACAATGAGCAGTTCTTC
TRBJ1-6,-,TRBV6-6,-,CASVGPDGSPLHF,TGTGCCAGCGTGGGGCCAGATGGATCACCCCTCCACTTT
TRBJ1-1,-,TRBV27,-,CASSLSYRGTEAFF,TGTGCCAGCAGTTTATCATACCGGGGGACTGAAGCTTTCTTT
TRBJ1-1,-,TRBV6-5,-,CASSYSIRGAGAEAFF,TGTGCCAGCAGTTACTCGATACGGGGGGCCGGCGCTGAAGCTTTCTTT
TRBJ1-2,-,TRBV13,-,CASSFFVGGDGYTF,TGTGCCAGCAGCTTTTTTGTAGGGGGGGATGGCTACACCTTC
TRBJ2-7,-,TRBV6-1,TRBD1,CASTAGGWGKQYF,TGTGCCAGCACGGCAGGGGGCTGGGGCAAGCAGTACTTC
TRBJ2-1,-,TRBV10-2,TRBD2,CASSESERRGGQNEQFF,TGCGCCAGCAGTGAGTCGGAGAGGCGGGGGGGCCAGAATGAGCAGTTCTTC
TRBJ2-1,-,TRBV27,-,CASSAPGVEQFF,TGTGCCAGCAGTGCCCCAGGGGTCGAGCAGTTCTTC
TRBJ1-1,-,TRBV27,-,CASSFIGGGMNTEAFF,TGTGCCAGCAGTTTTATCGGTGGAGGGATGAACACTGAAGCTTTCTTT
TRBJ1-2,once,TRBV6-5,TRBD1,CASSWGTGGGYTF,TGTGCCAGCAGTTGGGGTACAGGGGGTGGCTACACCTTC
TRBJ1-1,-,TRBV29-1,-,CSVPGTFTEAFF,TGCAGCGTCCCCGGGACTTTCACTGAAGCTTTCTTT
TRBJ1-1,-,TRBV7-9,-,CASSVGGTDTEAFF,TGTGCCAGCAGCGTAGGCGGCACGGACACTGAAGCTTTCTTT
TRBJ2-7,-,TRBV28,-,CASVGGVGEQYF,TGTGCCAGCGTAGGAGGGGTAGGGGAGCAGTACTTC
TRBJ1-2,-,TRBV5-1,TRBD1,CASSETGLYGYTF,TGCGCCAGCAGCGAGACAGGGCTCTATGGCTACACCTTC
TRBJ2-1,-,TRBV7-9,TRBD2,CASSLSLAGVYNEQFF,TGTGCCAGCAGCTTAAGTCTAGCGGGAGTGTACAATGAGCAGTTCTTC
TRBJ2-3,-,TRBV4-1,TRBD1,CASRPNSGTGDTDTQYF,TGCGCCAGCAGGCCCAATTCCGGGACAGGGGACACAGATACGCAGTATTTT
TRBJ2-7,once,TRBV5-8,TRBD1,CASSGGTGKGDYEQYF,TGTGCCAGCAGCGGTGGGACAGGGAAGGGTGACTACGAGCAGTACTTC
TRBJ2-7,-,TRBV29-1,-,CSVIGRLGVHEQYF,TGCAGCGTTATCGGAAGACTAGGTGTGCACGAGCAGTACTTC
TRBJ2-1,-,TRBV30,TRBD2,CAWSVNQRGEQFF,TGTGCCTGGAGTGTAAACCAGCGGGGGGAGCAGTTCTTC
TRBJ2-3,few,TRBV5-1,-,CASSLGTGSVIDTQYF,TGCGCCAGCAGCTTGGGTACGGGGTCAGTTATAGATACGCAGTATTTT